The T cell receptor beta chain under discussion was sequenced for a study of blood T cell repertoires in COVID-19. Original processing methods: Estimated nucleated cell counts came from reference gene primer amplification. Here immunoSEQ multiplex PCR was the method, and the copy in TCRdb shows in-frame clones only, minus some. V and J calls and clone size are given by that table; D and trimming were obtained from the DNA. The sample holds about 140,000 clones; 84% are singletons and the top ten take 10% to 13%. The CDR3 is made up of 13 amino acids. Trimming stripped 8 bases from V and 7 bases from J, with 17 bases between.

This clonotype was sampled from a man between 60 and 75 years old with active or convalescent COVID-19. This rearrangement joins TRBV12-3 or TRBV12-4 to TRBJ1-1, with D maybe TRBD1 (6 bases). Material: peripheral blood. The CDR3 DNA is TGTGCCAGCGGAAGACGGGAACAGGGTGAAGCTTTCTTT. This translates into CASGRREQGEAFF.